This T cell receptor beta chain is drawn from a study of blood T cell repertoires in COVID-19. Looking at the study overall: From T cells, B-cell-depleted T cells, or PBMCs came the material, which was cDNA or gDNA.

Study processing details: Quantification of nucleated cells was approximated via reference gene primer amplification. Sequencing was performed with immunoSEQ multiplex PCR; in TCRdb, only in-frame clones are kept and a portion is missing. D and trimming were read from the DNA, whereas the V and J calls and clone size are those reported in that table. The data contain roughly 190,000 clones, 83% of them singletons. The germline gives CDR1 MNHEY, CDR2 SVGAGI. The J segment lost 5 bases and the V segment lost 6 bases, leaving 10 bases of the junction unmatched. This CDR3 has 15 residues. The chain joins TRBV6-5 to TRBJ2-1; 7 nucleotides agree with TRBD1. The sequenced sample consisted of peripheral blood. This clonotype originated in a middle-aged woman with acute or convalescent COVID-19. The CDR3 spells CASSPVLGTDNEQFF. The CDR3 coding sequence is TGTGCCAGCAGCCCAGTTCTAGGGACAGACAATGAGCAGTTCTTC.